This is a list of T cell receptor beta chains from one sample in a study of blood T cell repertoires in COVID-19. Produced via immunoSEQ multiplex PCR; TCRdb's table is partial and in-frame only. The sample includes about 75,000 clones, 88% of them seen just once. Specimen: peripheral blood. These receptors all stem from a human donor in a cohort sampled during active COVID-19. The CDR3 runs from the conserved cysteine through the conserved F or W. The D gene is left open where the match is weak. Clone size, where shown, is once, few, many, or a class for clones that have expanded.

cdr3_aa cdr3_nt clone_size d_call j_call v_call
CASSPNRLLRTNEQFF TGTGCCAGCAGCCCAAACCGTCTACTACGAACTAATGAGCAGTTCTTC NA NA TRBJ2-1 TRBV7-7
CASSSFGQPNQPQHF TGTGCCAGCAGCTCCTTCGGACAGCCTAATCAGCCCCAGCATTTT NA NA TRBJ1-5 TRBV5-6
CASSSQGAHLNEQFF TGTGCCAGCAGTTCGCAGGGGGCGCATCTCAATGAGCAGTTCTTC NA TRBD1 TRBJ2-1 TRBV28
CASSSVTGQETQYF TGTGCCAGCAGCTCGGTGACTGGCCAAGAGACCCAGTACTTC NA NA TRBJ2-5 TRBV5-6
CASSGGDEQYF TGTGCCAGCAGCGGAGGCGACGAGCAGTACTTC NA NA TRBJ2-7 TRBV9
CASSYRGAANEKLFF TGTGCCAGCAGCTACAGGGGAGCGGCTAATGAAAAACTGTTTTTT NA TRBD1 TRBJ1-4 TRBV28
CASSLEGNEQFF TGCGCCAGCAGCCTCGAGGGCAATGAGCAGTTCTTC NA NA TRBJ2-1 TRBV4-1
CASRWRLAEGGTQYF TGTGCCAGCAGATGGAGACTAGCGGAGGGAGGTACGCAGTATTTT NA TRBD2 TRBJ2-3 TRBV2
CSVVRGQHYGYTF TGCAGCGTTGTGCGGGGACAGCACTATGGCTACACCTTC NA TRBD1 TRBJ1-2 TRBV29-1
CASSQGLAGGGEQFF TGTGCCAGCAGCCAGGGTCTAGCGGGAGGAGGTGAGCAGTTCTTC once TRBD2 TRBJ2-1 TRBV3-1/TRBV3-2
CASSSPPGQGLASGQPQHF TGTGCCAGCAGTTCCCCCCCGGGACAGGGGCTTGCGAGTGGGCAGCCCCAGCATTTT few TRBD1 TRBJ1-5 TRBV28
CASSQGTGVSPLHF TGTGCCAGCAGCCAAGGGACAGGGGTTTCACCCCTCCACTTT once TRBD1 TRBJ1-6 TRBV3-1/TRBV3-2
CASSKPAEWGTDTQYF TGTGCCAGCAGCAAACCCGCGGAGTGGGGCACAGATACGCAGTATTTT NA NA TRBJ2-3 TRBV5-6
CAWSGTTNQPQHF TGTGCCTGGAGTGGGACAACCAATCAGCCCCAGCATTTT NA NA TRBJ1-5 TRBV30
CASSPKGPDEQYF TGTGCCAGCAGCCCGAAGGGGCCAGACGAGCAGTACTTC few NA TRBJ2-7 TRBV7-9
CASSPRLAGGGGLGNEQFF TGTGCCAGCTCACCACGACTAGCGGGAGGAGGCGGCCTAGGCAATGAGCAGTTCTTC NA TRBD2 TRBJ2-1 TRBV18
CASSIRGSNQPQHF TGTGCCAGTAGTATTAGGGGGAGCAATCAGCCCCAGCATTTT NA NA TRBJ1-5 TRBV19
CASTRRGRDVNEQFF TGTGCCAGCACGCGTCGCGGGAGGGACGTCAATGAGCAGTTCTTC NA TRBD2 TRBJ2-1 TRBV5-6
CASRGLAGVQFF TGTGCCAGCAGAGGACTAGCGGGAGTTCAGTTCTTC NA TRBD2 TRBJ2-1 TRBV2
CASRSTGANVLTF TGTGCCAGCAGGTCTACTGGGGCCAACGTCCTGACTTTC NA NA TRBJ2-6 TRBV27
CASSSPREDSTDTQYF TGTGCCAGCAGCTCCCCGCGGGAAGATAGCACAGATACGCAGTATTTT NA NA TRBJ2-3 TRBV11-3
CASGRPGGSGNTIYF TGTGCTAGTGGTCGCCCGGGGGGGTCTGGAAACACCATATATTTT NA NA TRBJ1-3 TRBV12-5
CASSPSRGNTEAFF TGTGCCAGCAGCCCCAGCCGGGGAAACACTGAAGCTTTCTTT NA NA TRBJ1-1 TRBV3-1/TRBV3-2
CASSSQPQGRWGQETQYF TGTGCCAGCAGCTCACAACCACAGGGTAGATGGGGCCAAGAGACCCAGTACTTC NA NA TRBJ2-5 TRBV5-6
CASSSGQGRNQPQHF TGTGCCAGCAGTTCCGGACAGGGAAGAAATCAGCCCCAGCATTTT NA TRBD1 TRBJ1-5 TRBV6-5
CASMSPGQNTDTQYF TGCGCCAGCATGTCCCCCGGACAGAACACAGATACGCAGTATTTT NA NA TRBJ2-3 TRBV10-2
CASSDGGWRGGDTGELFF TGTGCCAGCAGCGATGGGGGCTGGCGGGGGGGTGACACCGGGGAGCTGTTTTTT NA TRBD2 TRBJ2-2 TRBV7-8
CASTKNRGNTEAFF TGTGCCAGTACCAAGAACAGGGGGAACACTGAAGCTTTCTTT NA TRBD1 TRBJ1-1 TRBV19
CASTRGGTEAFF TGTGCCAGCACAAGGGGGGGTACTGAAGCTTTCTTT NA NA TRBJ1-1 TRBV18
CASSLTTGSQETQYF TGCGCCAGCAGCTTGACGACAGGATCCCAAGAGACCCAGTACTTC NA NA TRBJ2-5 TRBV5-1
CASSPQSDSVADGYTF TGTGCCAGCTCACCACAATCGGACAGCGTAGCTGATGGCTACACCTTC NA NA TRBJ1-2 TRBV18
CAISVGRQGDTQYF TGTGCCATCAGTGTAGGGCGCCAGGGAGATACGCAGTATTTT NA NA TRBJ2-3 TRBV10-3
CASSQQGSRYGYTF TGTGCCAGCAGCCAACAGGGGTCTCGGTATGGCTACACCTTC NA TRBD1 TRBJ1-2 TRBV7-9
CASSLTGPANYGYTF TGTGCCAGCAGTCTTACAGGACCCGCTAACTATGGCTACACCTTC NA NA TRBJ1-2 TRBV6-6
CASKTDSTMNTEAFF TGTGCCAGCAAAACGGACAGTACTATGAACACTGAAGCTTTCTTT NA NA TRBJ1-1 TRBV28
CSVWGEGDTQYF TGCAGCGTTTGGGGGGAAGGAGATACGCAGTATTTT NA NA TRBJ2-3 TRBV29-1
CASSAGQANTGELFF TGTGCCAGCAGCGCGGGACAGGCTAACACCGGGGAGCTGTTTTTT NA TRBD1 TRBJ2-2 TRBV5-4
CASSPQREGNNEQFF TGTGCCAGCTCACCACAGCGGGAGGGAAACAATGAGCAGTTCTTC NA TRBD2 TRBJ2-1 TRBV18
CASSPKNGGQGDVVTEAFF TGTGCCAGCTCACCAAAAAACGGAGGACAGGGCGATGTGGTCACTGAAGCTTTCTTT NA TRBD1 TRBJ1-1 TRBV18
CSYDRVVGNEQFF TGCAGCTATGACAGGGTAGTGGGCAATGAGCAGTTCTTC NA TRBD1 TRBJ2-1 TRBV29-1
CATSDRQGRAGELFF TGTGCCACCAGTGATCGCCAGGGGAGGGCCGGGGAGCTGTTTTTT NA NA TRBJ2-2 TRBV24-1
CASSLSYGNEKLFF TGTGCCAGCAGTTTATCCTACGGTAATGAAAAACTGTTTTTT NA NA TRBJ1-4 TRBV27
CASSYGVQGLRPLHF TGTGCCAGCAGTTACGGGGTACAGGGATTGAGACCCCTCCACTTT few NA TRBJ1-6 TRBV6-5
CASSPQPDRGLAIGYTF TGTGCCAGTAGTCCTCAGCCCGACAGGGGGCTAGCTATAGGCTACACCTTC NA TRBD1 TRBJ1-2 TRBV19
CASREGSGTGGYTF TGCGCCAGCAGGGAGGGGTCGGGTACTGGTGGCTACACCTTC NA NA TRBJ1-2 TRBV5-1
CASSQDRGSGYTF TGTGCCAGCAGCCAGGACAGGGGATCTGGCTACACCTTC NA TRBD1 TRBJ1-2 TRBV3-1/TRBV3-2
CASNPGGRGWADTQYF TGTGCCAGCAACCCCGGCGGCAGGGGGTGGGCAGATACGCAGTATTTT NA TRBD1 TRBJ2-3 TRBV5-8
CASSLRDSAGYGYTF TGCGCCAGCAGCCTACGGGACTCCGCGGGCTATGGCTACACCTTC once NA TRBJ1-2 TRBV5-1
CASSRQTQGLATDTQYF TGCGCCAGCAGCCGACAAACCCAGGGACTAGCCACAGATACGCAGTATTTT NA TRBD2 TRBJ2-3 TRBV5-1
CASSPRSSSYSVEQFF TGTGCCAGCTCACCACGATCTTCTAGCTATTCAGTTGAGCAGTTCTTC NA NA TRBJ2-1 TRBV18
CASSERDRGGGGSYTF TGTGCCAGCAGCGAGAGGGACAGGGGTGGAGGGGGGAGCTACACCTTC NA TRBD1 TRBJ1-2 TRBV9
CASSRGVNTEAFF TGTGCCAGTAGTAGGGGAGTGAACACTGAAGCTTTCTTT NA NA TRBJ1-1 TRBV19
CASSQGTSTYGYTF TGTGCCAGCTCACAGGGGACTTCGACCTATGGCTACACCTTC NA NA TRBJ1-2 TRBV18